Below are 18 T cell receptor beta chains sequenced from a single sample in a study of CD8 T cells in ankylosing spondylitis (dated 2017 in TCRdb). The library came from 5' RACE. Sequenced on an Illumina HiSeq 2500. TCRdb handled the public reads itself, with Q25 trimming in fastp and clone calling in MiXCR, and kept productive beta chains. Entries are consolidated by CDR3 protein sequence, retaining the most common genes and DNA. The sample table records approximately 220,000 distinct CDR3 sequences; roughly a tenth of these occur just once. The ten biggest clones cover about 19% of the sample. What was sequenced was blood, either unsorted or a sorted T cell fraction (not recorded which). Every receptor here comes from a male donor with ankylosing spondylitis or in good health (not recorded which).

This clonotype showed up many times. The chain has TRBV5-1 and TRBJ2-3; 8 positions agree with TRBD2. This CDR3 is built from 15 residues. Germline CDR1 is SGHRS and CDR2 is YFSETQ. Unmatched junction bases numbered 8, after V lost 5 bases and J lost 3 bases. CDR3 region: CASSREGVGTDTQYF. CDR3 nucleotide sequence: TGCGCCAGCAGTCGGGAGGGCGTAGGGACAGATACGCAGTATTTT.

About this clonotype itself: This sequence may be a read error, since a much larger clone differs from it by one base. The chain recombines TRBV29-1 with TRBJ1-2; TRBD1 matches at 10 bases. V was pared by 7 bases and J by 10 bases, with 12 bases of the junction left unmatched. Germline V CDR1 and CDR2: SQVTM, ANQGSEA. The CDR3 loop spans 13 amino acids. In DNA, the CDR3 is TGCAGCGGCGGGACAGGGGAGGAGGATGACTACACCTTC. The encoded protein is CSGGTGEEDDYTF.

Many counts were recorded for this clonotype. V is TRBV7-2 and J is TRBJ2-1; D is unclear. The length of the CDR3 is 12 residues. Trimming left V 1 base short and J 9 bases short, with 7 bases between. Per germline, CDR1 SGHTA and CDR2 FQGNSA. The CDR3 sequence is CASSLDGPEQFF. CDR3 bases: TGTGCCAGCAGCTTAGACGGGCCTGAGCAGTTCTTC.

This chain uses TRBV7-2 with TRBJ2-2, with D tentatively TRBD2 (6 bases). V was clipped by 6 bases and J by 5 bases, with 19 bases between them. This CDR3 is built from 16 residues. CDR1 is SGHTA, CDR2 FQGNSA, per germline. CDR3 DNA: TGTGCCAGCAGTTCCCGGGGCGGAGGGGTGACCGGGGAGCTGTTTTTT. Amino acids: CASSSRGGGVTGELFF.

The chain joins TRBV29-1 to TRBJ2-7; 8 nucleotides align to TRBD2. CDR1 is SQVTM, CDR2 ANQGSEA, per germline. The CDR3 is 13 residues long. V was clipped by 2 bases and J by 3 bases; unmatched bases: 3. For the CDR3, the DNA is TGCAGCGTTGAAAGCGGGGGCGACTACGAGCAGTACTTC. It is translated as CSVESGGDYEQYF.

Remarks on this clonotype: This may arise from a read error, as a much more abundant clone is one base away. This rearrangement joins TRBV5-1 to TRBJ2-3; 8 positions match TRBD2. This CDR3 has 15 amino acids. The germline gives CDR1 SGHRS, CDR2 YFSETQ. The CDR3 nucleotides are TGCCCCAGCAGCTTCGTCGCGGGGGGTTCAGATACGCAGTATTTT. Encoded protein: CPSSFVAGGSDTQYF.

This clonotype was seen ten or more times. V is TRBV18 and J is TRBJ2-3; D call uncertain. Per the germline V gene, CDR1 is KGHSH and CDR2 is LQKENI. V was pared by 2 bases and J by 0 bases, with 12 bases between. This CDR3 has 16 residues. CDR3 coding DNA: TGTGCCAGCTCACCAATGACTCCACCCAGCACAGATACGCAGTATTTT. Residues: CASSPMTPPSTDTQYF. Full variable domain (missing parts from reference TRBV18 and TRBJ2-3): NAGVMQNPRHLVRRRGQEARLRCSPMKGHSHVYWYRQLPEEGLKFMVYLQKENIIDESGMPKERFSAEFPKEGPSILRIQQVVRGDSAAYFCASSPMTPPSTDTQYFGPGTRLTVL.

In this sample, this clonotype turned up many times. The J gene is TRBJ2-1, the V gene TRBV12-3 or TRBV12-4, with 7 bases fitting TRBD2. The CDR3 totals 14 residues. The J segment lost 5 bases and the V segment lost 3 bases, leaving 4 bases of the junction unmatched. The CDR3 loop reads CASSLALANNEQFF. The CDR3, as DNA: TGTGCCAGCAGTTTGGCACTAGCGAACAATGAGCAGTTCTTC.

The rearrangement links TRBV7-2 to TRBJ2-5; TRBD2 matches 10 bases. The CDR3 loop spans 16 amino acids. Germline values: CDR1 SGHTA, CDR2 FQGNSA. The V and J ends lost 0 bases and 2 bases, in that order; junction bases with no gene match: 3. DNA for the CDR3: TGTGCCAGCAGCTTAGCAAGCGGGGGGGTACAAGAGACCCAGTACTTC. Translating gives CASSLASGGVQETQYF.

This clonotype was counted many times. CDR3 DNA sequence: TGTGCCAGCAGCAAGACTTCCGGGACAGGGGCCTCACCCCTCCACTTT. It encodes CASSKTSGTGASPLHF. This rearrangement joins TRBV12-3 or TRBV12-4 to TRBJ1-6; TRBD1 matches 10 bases. The CDR3 runs to 16 residues. V was pared by 6 bases and J by 10 bases, with 12 bases of the junction left unmatched.

CDR3 protein: CSAATGHEQYF. The CDR3 DNA sequence: TGCAGCGCAGCAACGGGACACGAGCAGTACTTC. The chain combines TRBV29-1 with TRBJ2-7; tentatively, D is TRBD1 or TRBD2 (5 bases each). Germline-derived CDR1 and CDR2 are SQVTM and ANQGSEA. This CDR3 is built from 11 residues. Trimming stripped 7 bases from V and 5 bases from J, with 12 bases between.

A note on this clonotype: A read error may be the cause here, since a much bigger clone is one base away. The chain has TRBV7-2 and TRBJ1-4; no reliable D call. The germline V and J ends were trimmed by 1 base and 2 bases, with 11 bases remaining between them. There are 16 residues in the CDR3. In germline, CDR1 is SGHTA, CDR2 FQGNSA. The CDR3 region is CASSLVPADTNEKLFF. CDR3 DNA: TGTGCCAGCAGCTTAGTCCCAGCGGATACTAATGAAAAACTGTTTTTT.

The rearrangement links TRBV18 to TRBJ2-3; 9 positions agree with TRBD2. This CDR3 comprises 17 residues. CDR1 and CDR2 (germline): KGHSH, LQKENI. The J segment lost 5 bases and the V segment lost 0 bases, leaving 9 bases of the junction unmatched. This CDR3 is CASSPPSSGARLDTQYF. The CDR3 DNA reads as TGTGCCAGCTCACCACCGTCTAGCGGGGCCCGTCTAGATACGCAGTATTTT.

V usage is TRBV30 and J usage is TRBJ2-6; D remains ambiguous. In germline, CDR1 is GTSNPN, CDR2 SVGIG (reference sequence). This CDR3 region has 17 residues. The germline V and J ends were trimmed by 3 bases and 0 bases, with 15 bases remaining between them. CDR3 amino acids: CAWRYGLLSSGANVLTF. The CDR3 nucleotides read TGTGCCTGGAGATACGGGCTCCTGAGCTCTGGGGCCAACGTCCTGACTTTC.

This chain links TRBV5-1 with TRBJ2-2; D not resolved. The CDR3 consists of 16 residues. Germline V gives CDR1 SGHRS, CDR2 YFSETQ. Trimming stripped 4 bases from V and 7 bases from J, with 20 bases between. Here the CDR3 DNA reads TGCGCCAGCAGCACTGTCGGAGCGTCCCAAGGCGGGGAGCTGTTTTTT. It encodes CASSTVGASQGGELFF.

This clonotype was seen a handful of times. The V call is TRBV15, the J call TRBJ2-5; D not resolved. This CDR3 spans 13 amino acids. Germline CDR1 and CDR2: LNHNV and YYDKDF (reference sequence). Trimming stripped 3 bases from V and 2 bases from J, with 7 bases between. Written as DNA, the CDR3 is TGTGCCACCAGCAGGGGGTCTCAAGAGACCCAGTACTTC. It specifies CATSRGSQETQYF.

This clonotype has a count of ten or more. The gene calls are TRBV2 and TRBJ2-7; 8 bases line up with TRBD1. V lost 11 bases, J lost 1 base, and 4 bases stayed unmatched. Per germline, CDR1 SNHLY and CDR2 FYNNEI. CDR3 length: 12 amino acids. The CDR3 is CAGQGQSYEQYF. The CDR3 DNA reads TGTGCCGGACAGGGTCAGTCCTACGAGCAGTACTTC. The variable domain in full, completed from reference TRBV2 and TRBJ2-7, reads EPEVTQTPSHQVTQMGQEVILRCVPISNHLYFYWYRQILGQKVEFLVSFYNNEISEKSEIFDDQFSVERPDGSNFTLKIRSTKLEDSAMYFCAGQGQSYEQYFGPGTRLTVT.

This clonotype has a count of ten or more. The gene calls are TRBV12-3 or TRBV12-4 and TRBJ1-5, with a tentative D call TRBD1 (6 bases). Trimming took 1 base from V and 3 from J, leaving 13 bases between them. This CDR3 spans 16 amino acids. CDR3 sequence reads: CASSLGTAIPNQPQHF. CDR3 in DNA: TGTGCCAGCAGTTTAGGGACAGCGATCCCCAATCAGCCCCAGCATTTT.